This T cell receptor (beta chain) comes out of a study of blood T cell repertoires in COVID-19 (dated by TCRdb to 2019 to 2021). Regarding the research as a whole: Collaborator samples came from the United States, Italy and Spain and covered acute and convalescent phases of COVID-19. The material from the prospective study consisted of cDNA or gDNA derived from T cells, B-cell-depleted T cells, or PBMCs. Subjects who had been exposed to COVID-19, were actively infected with it, or had recovered from it provided the deeply sampled blood TCRbeta repertoires that made up the dataset. The repertoires were released in a freely available public database intended as a resource for research on the immune response to SARS-CoV-2. Samples were obtained from the ongoing ImmuneRACE study (first 160 participants) and from some 1,300 subjects provided by 6 global collaborators. Nearly every sample came with metadata listing a de-identified subject ID, COVID-19 status, age in years and sex. Where available, HLA class I and class II types were obtained from metadata supplied by the sample provider rather than from assay-based typing. Broad study findings and their caveats: How much clinical and demographic metadata was included differed by source and by participant, and the metadata was provided uncurated.

Collaborating institutions collected whole blood in K2EDTA tubes following their own protocols. For TCRbeta analysis, collaborators shipped samples as frozen whole blood, isolated PBMCs, or DNA extracted from either of those sample types. The CDR3 starts with the cysteine, ends with the phenylalanine, and has 12 residues. CDR3 DNA is the only sequence kept; it has 36 bases, read in frame from the first base. The germline V gene encodes CDR1 SGDLS and CDR2 YYNGEE. The junction shows trimming of 3 bases on V and 2 bases on J, plus 5 bases between the germline ends. The immunoSEQ Assay, a bias-controlled multiplex PCR, was used to amplify TCRbeta CDR3 regions from genomic DNA. On the authors' methods: The number of nucleated cells in each sample was estimated from the amplification of reference gene primers within the assay. To quantify the absolute abundance of each unique TCRbeta CDR3 rearrangement, sequence reads were collapsed and filtered. Productive Simpson clonality was computed per sample as the square root of Simpson's diversity index over productive rearrangements. This is the immuneACCESS table as TCRdb keeps it, with only in-frame sequences that have V and J called. A part of the clones is gone; compared with another copy, unresolved V genes explain less than half, and the rest is unexplained. V, J and clone size reflect that table, while D and trimming were determined from the DNA. For this sample there are 97,000 or so clones; approximately 82% appear just once. The ten biggest clones cover less than 11% of the sample.

This clone was counted between two and nine times. Its antigen remains undetermined. Base quality data are lacking; no much larger clone is found one base away. The sample consisted of peripheral blood. The TCR sequence derives from a man between 70 and 80 years old with acute or convalescent COVID-19. The sequence links TRBV9 to TRBJ1-1, with the D gene not clear enough to name. The CDR3 sequence is CASSGPNTEAFF. The nucleotide sequence is given as TGTGCCAGCAGCGGTCCTAACACTGAAGCTTTCTTT.